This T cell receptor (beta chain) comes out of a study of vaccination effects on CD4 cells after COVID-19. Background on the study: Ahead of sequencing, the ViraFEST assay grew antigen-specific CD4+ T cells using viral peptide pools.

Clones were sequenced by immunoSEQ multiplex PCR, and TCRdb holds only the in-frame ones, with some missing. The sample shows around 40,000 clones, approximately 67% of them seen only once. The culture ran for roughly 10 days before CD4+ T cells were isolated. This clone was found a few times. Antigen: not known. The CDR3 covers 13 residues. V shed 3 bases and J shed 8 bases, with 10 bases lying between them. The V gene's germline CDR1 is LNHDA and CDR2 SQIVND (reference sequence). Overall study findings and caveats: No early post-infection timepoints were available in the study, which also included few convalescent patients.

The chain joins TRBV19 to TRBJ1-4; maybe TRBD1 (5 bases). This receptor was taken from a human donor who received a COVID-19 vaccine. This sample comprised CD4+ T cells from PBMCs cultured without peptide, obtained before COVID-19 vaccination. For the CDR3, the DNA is TGTGCCAGTAGTATGGGGGTAGGCGAAAAACTGTTTTTT. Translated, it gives CASSMGVGEKLFF.